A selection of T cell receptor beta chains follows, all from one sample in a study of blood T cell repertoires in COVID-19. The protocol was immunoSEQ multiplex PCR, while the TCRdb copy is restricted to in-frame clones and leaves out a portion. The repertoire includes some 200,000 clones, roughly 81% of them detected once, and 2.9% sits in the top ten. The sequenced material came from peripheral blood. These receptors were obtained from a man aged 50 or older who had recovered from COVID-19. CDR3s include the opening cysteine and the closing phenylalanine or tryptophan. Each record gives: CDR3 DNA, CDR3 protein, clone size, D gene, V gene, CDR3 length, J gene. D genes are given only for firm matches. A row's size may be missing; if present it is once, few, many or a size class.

cdr3_nt: TGTGCCAGCAGTGAAGTCACGGGACTAGCGGGAGGGGGGGCAGATACGCAGTATTTT
cdr3_aa: CASSEVTGLAGGGADTQYF
clone_size: once
d_call: TRBD2
v_call: TRBV6-1
cdr3_length: 19
j_call: TRBJ2-3

cdr3_nt: TGTGCCAGTAGTATGGGGACAGGCCACTCCTACGAGCAGTACTTC
cdr3_aa: CASSMGTGHSYEQYF
clone_size: -
d_call: TRBD1
v_call: TRBV19
cdr3_length: 15
j_call: TRBJ2-7

cdr3_nt: TGTGCCAGTAGTATAGGAGACAGGACCAATCAGCCCCAGCATTTT
cdr3_aa: CASSIGDRTNQPQHF
clone_size: once
d_call: -
v_call: TRBV19
cdr3_length: 15
j_call: TRBJ1-5

cdr3_nt: TGTGCCACGACTAGCGGGAGGTATGAGCAGTTCTTC
cdr3_aa: CATTSGRYEQFF
clone_size: -
d_call: TRBD2
v_call: TRBV19
cdr3_length: 12
j_call: TRBJ2-1

cdr3_nt: TGTGCCAGCAGCGCTAGCGTTGGTACGCAGTATTTT
cdr3_aa: CASSASVGTQYF
clone_size: -
d_call: -
v_call: TRBV3-1/TRBV3-2
cdr3_length: 12
j_call: TRBJ2-3

cdr3_nt: TGTGCCAGCAGTGACGGACAGGGATCCTACGAGCAGTACTTC
cdr3_aa: CASSDGQGSYEQYF
clone_size: -
d_call: TRBD1
v_call: TRBV6-1
cdr3_length: 14
j_call: TRBJ2-7

cdr3_nt: TGTGCCAGCAGTTACTCGAATCTAGCGGGTGAGCAGTTCTTC
cdr3_aa: CASSYSNLAGEQFF
clone_size: once
d_call: TRBD2
v_call: TRBV6-5
cdr3_length: 14
j_call: TRBJ2-1

cdr3_nt: TGTGCCAGTAGTTCTTTTAGCCAGGGGAACACTGAAGCTTTCTTT
cdr3_aa: CASSSFSQGNTEAFF
clone_size: few
d_call: -
v_call: TRBV19
cdr3_length: 15
j_call: TRBJ1-1

cdr3_nt: TGTGCCAGCAGCCCCAGGGTAGGGGGACAGCCCCAGCATTTT
cdr3_aa: CASSPRVGGQPQHF
clone_size: -
d_call: -
v_call: TRBV7-2
cdr3_length: 14
j_call: TRBJ1-5

cdr3_nt: TGTGCCAGCACCCTCCCGGCAGGGCTAACCCAGTACTTC
cdr3_aa: CASTLPAGLTQYF
clone_size: -
d_call: -
v_call: TRBV28
cdr3_length: 13
j_call: TRBJ2-5

cdr3_nt: TGTGCCAGCAGCCAAGATCGGGGGGCAGGTGGCTACACCTTC
cdr3_aa: CASSQDRGAGGYTF
clone_size: -
d_call: -
v_call: TRBV3-1/TRBV3-2
cdr3_length: 14
j_call: TRBJ1-2

cdr3_nt: TGTGCCAGCAGCTTAGCTGGCGGGAGTCGTAATGAGCAGTTCTTC
cdr3_aa: CASSLAGGSRNEQFF
clone_size: -
d_call: TRBD2
v_call: TRBV7-6
cdr3_length: 15
j_call: TRBJ2-1

cdr3_nt: TGTGCCAGCAGTTCCCAACGGGGGGGGCGTCATTATGGCTACACCTTC
cdr3_aa: CASSSQRGGRHYGYTF
clone_size: -
d_call: -
v_call: TRBV28
cdr3_length: 16
j_call: TRBJ1-2

cdr3_nt: TGTGCCAGCAGCTTGCGGACCAGCGGGCCCACCTACGAGCAGTACTTC
cdr3_aa: CASSLRTSGPTYEQYF
clone_size: few
d_call: -
v_call: TRBV7-2
cdr3_length: 16
j_call: TRBJ2-7

cdr3_nt: TGTGCCAGCTCACCTCGAAGACAGAAATCATATGGCTACACCTTC
cdr3_aa: CASSPRRQKSYGYTF
clone_size: -
d_call: -
v_call: TRBV18
cdr3_length: 15
j_call: TRBJ1-2

cdr3_nt: TGTGCCAGCAAATGGACCGGGACAGCTAATTCACCCCTCCACTTT
cdr3_aa: CASKWTGTANSPLHF
clone_size: -
d_call: TRBD1
v_call: TRBV27
cdr3_length: 15
j_call: TRBJ1-6

cdr3_nt: TGTGCCAGCAGCCAAACCCCCGGACAGGTCTCTGGAAACACCATATATTTT
cdr3_aa: CASSQTPGQVSGNTIYF
clone_size: -
d_call: TRBD1
v_call: TRBV7-9
cdr3_length: 17
j_call: TRBJ1-3

cdr3_nt: TGTGCCAGCAGCCCTTTGTTCAGCGGGGATGAGCAGTTCTTC
cdr3_aa: CASSPLFSGDEQFF
clone_size: -
d_call: TRBD2
v_call: TRBV28
cdr3_length: 14
j_call: TRBJ2-1

cdr3_nt: TGTGCCAGTAGTATTTACAGGAATGTCAGAGAGACCCAGTACTTC
cdr3_aa: CASSIYRNVRETQYF
clone_size: -
d_call: -
v_call: TRBV19
cdr3_length: 15
j_call: TRBJ2-5

cdr3_nt: TGTGCCAGCAGTGAGGCCCGATACCAGTACTTC
cdr3_aa: CASSEARYQYF
clone_size: -
d_call: -
v_call: TRBV2
cdr3_length: 11
j_call: TRBJ2-5

cdr3_nt: TGCGCCAGCAGTGAGTCGATGGGACTAGCGGGAGAAGGCGGGGAGCTGTTTTTT
cdr3_aa: CASSESMGLAGEGGELFF
clone_size: -
d_call: TRBD2
v_call: TRBV10-1
cdr3_length: 18
j_call: TRBJ2-2

cdr3_nt: TGTGCCAGCAGCACTCCGGGACAGGGGGCTCTTAACTATGGCTACACCTTC
cdr3_aa: CASSTPGQGALNYGYTF
clone_size: -
d_call: TRBD1
v_call: TRBV5-4
cdr3_length: 17
j_call: TRBJ1-2

cdr3_nt: TGTGCCAGTAGTATAAGCCCCAGCGAGCCAGAGACCCAGTACTTC
cdr3_aa: CASSISPSEPETQYF
clone_size: -
d_call: -
v_call: TRBV19
cdr3_length: 15
j_call: TRBJ2-5

cdr3_nt: TGTGCCAGTAGTATAGACGGGACTAGCCTCACCGGGGAGCTGTTTTTT
cdr3_aa: CASSIDGTSLTGELFF
clone_size: -
d_call: TRBD2
v_call: TRBV19
cdr3_length: 16
j_call: TRBJ2-2

cdr3_nt: TGTGCCAGCAGCTTCCCCTTGACTGGTTACACCGGGGAGCTGTTTTTT
cdr3_aa: CASSFPLTGYTGELFF
clone_size: -
d_call: -
v_call: TRBV7-2
cdr3_length: 16
j_call: TRBJ2-2

cdr3_nt: TGTGCCAGCAGGCCGGACAGGGAGAACATTCAGTACTTC
cdr3_aa: CASRPDRENIQYF
clone_size: -
d_call: TRBD1
v_call: TRBV7-9
cdr3_length: 13
j_call: TRBJ2-4

cdr3_nt: TGTGCCAGCAGCTTCCGACTAGCGGGAGTCGGCTCCTACAATGAGCAGTTCTTC
cdr3_aa: CASSFRLAGVGSYNEQFF
clone_size: once
d_call: TRBD2
v_call: TRBV7-2
cdr3_length: 18
j_call: TRBJ2-1

cdr3_nt: TGTGCCAGCAGTAGACTTGCCGCAAGTGGGACCCAGTACTTC
cdr3_aa: CASSRLAASGTQYF
clone_size: once
d_call: -
v_call: TRBV27
cdr3_length: 14
j_call: TRBJ2-5

cdr3_nt: TGTGCCAGCAGTTTCCCAGGGGCTGGAAACACCATATATTTT
cdr3_aa: CASSFPGAGNTIYF
clone_size: -
d_call: -
v_call: TRBV28
cdr3_length: 14
j_call: TRBJ1-3

cdr3_nt: TGTGCTAGTGGTTCCCTTAGCACAGATACGCAGTATTTT
cdr3_aa: CASGSLSTDTQYF
clone_size: -
d_call: -
v_call: TRBV12-5
cdr3_length: 13
j_call: TRBJ2-3

cdr3_nt: TGTGCCAGCAGCTTAGCCGGGAACACTGAAGCTTTCTTT
cdr3_aa: CASSLAGNTEAFF
clone_size: -
d_call: -
v_call: TRBV7-9
cdr3_length: 13
j_call: TRBJ1-1

cdr3_nt: TGTGCCAGCAGTTTTGGGGGGGAAAGTCAGCCCCAGCATTTT
cdr3_aa: CASSFGGESQPQHF
clone_size: -
d_call: -
v_call: TRBV28
cdr3_length: 14
j_call: TRBJ1-5

cdr3_nt: TGCGCCAGCAGCTCACCTGGAGGGTGGGGCTACACCTTC
cdr3_aa: CASSSPGGWGYTF
clone_size: -
d_call: -
v_call: TRBV5-1
cdr3_length: 13
j_call: TRBJ1-2

cdr3_nt: TGTGCCAGTAGTTCGCAGGGGGCAGGGAAAGAGACCCAGTACTTC
cdr3_aa: CASSSQGAGKETQYF
clone_size: -
d_call: TRBD1
v_call: TRBV19
cdr3_length: 15
j_call: TRBJ2-5

cdr3_nt: TGCGCCAGCAGCTTGGGAGAGAGGGGCTACACCTTC
cdr3_aa: CASSLGERGYTF
clone_size: -
d_call: -
v_call: TRBV5-1
cdr3_length: 12
j_call: TRBJ1-2

cdr3_nt: TGTGCCAGCAGCTTTCCGGGTCCTGCCCCGGAAAACACCATATATTTT
cdr3_aa: CASSFPGPAPENTIYF
clone_size: -
d_call: -
v_call: TRBV5-4
cdr3_length: 16
j_call: TRBJ1-3

cdr3_nt: TGTGCCAGCTCACCCGGACAGGAGAACACTGAAGCTTTCTTT
cdr3_aa: CASSPGQENTEAFF
clone_size: -
d_call: TRBD1
v_call: TRBV18
cdr3_length: 14
j_call: TRBJ1-1

cdr3_nt: TGTGCCAGCAGAAAGTCGACAGGGGGCGGAGAAAAACTGTTTTTT
cdr3_aa: CASRKSTGGGEKLFF
clone_size: -
d_call: TRBD1
v_call: TRBV6-5
cdr3_length: 15
j_call: TRBJ1-4

cdr3_nt: TGTGCCAGCAGTGATAGTCTTTTTGCTACTGGCTACACCTTC
cdr3_aa: CASSDSLFATGYTF
clone_size: -
d_call: -
v_call: TRBV2
cdr3_length: 14
j_call: TRBJ1-2

cdr3_nt: TGTGCCTGGAGGGGGCTAGGCGGCTCCTACAATGAGCAGTTCTTC
cdr3_aa: CAWRGLGGSYNEQFF
clone_size: -
d_call: -
v_call: TRBV30
cdr3_length: 15
j_call: TRBJ2-1